The present T cell receptor (beta chain) was sequenced within a study of CD8 T cells in Susac syndrome. Random hexamers were used to reverse transcribe an amount of roughly 0.5 to 1 ug RNA. TCRdb re-called the immunoSEQ multiplex PCR reads with MiXCR, one entry per CDR3 protein. In the table there are around 180,000 distinct CDR3 sequences, 95% of which are singletons. The CDR3 loop spans 15 amino acids. The germline CDR1 and CDR2 sequences are MNHEY and SMNVEV (reference sequence). V gave up 9 bases and J gave up 0 bases, with 17 bases separating them. J is TRBJ2-5 and V is TRBV27; no clear D. The receptor was isolated from a human donor with multiple sclerosis. The source material was CD8+ T cells from PBMCs. The CDR3 DNA is TGTGCCAGTAAAGTTTCCGGGTCCTACCAAGAGACCCAGTACTTC. It codes for CASKVSGSYQETQYF.